Listed below are T cell receptor beta chains from one sample, sequenced in a study of blood T cell repertoires in COVID-19. Sequenced by immunoSEQ multiplex PCR; TCRdb stores in-frame clones only, minus some. The sample includes just over 650,000 clones, 70% to 90% of them seen just once. The material sequenced was peripheral blood. These receptors came from a woman between 18 and 29 years old with acute or convalescent COVID-19. Both conserved end residues are part of each CDR3. D genes are given only for firm matches. The listing skips clone size in some rows; elsewhere it reads once, few, many or a size class.

TRBV10-3,-,-,TRBJ2-7,CAIRPGSEIYEQYF,TGTGCCATCAGGCCGGGATCCGAGATCTACGAGCAGTACTTC
TRBV13,-,TRBD1,TRBJ1-1,CASSRKGDSRAFF,TGTGCCAGCAGCCGAAAGGGGGACAGCCGAGCTTTCTTT
TRBV7-9,-,-,TRBJ1-2,CASEVSYGYTF,TGTGCCAGCGAAGTGAGCTATGGCTACACCTTC
TRBV29-1,-,-,TRBJ1-1,CSVIQWSNTEAFF,TGCAGCGTTATACAGTGGTCGAACACTGAAGCTTTCTTT
TRBV4-1,-,-,TRBJ2-1,CASSQFKGTRVRYNEQFF,TGCGCCAGCAGCCAATTCAAGGGTACCAGGGTTAGGTACAATGAGCAGTTCTTC
TRBV10-3,few,-,TRBJ1-5,CAIKGAYSNQPQHF,TGTGCCATAAAAGGGGCCTATAGCAATCAGCCCCAGCATTTT
TRBV6-5,-,-,TRBJ2-7,CASREDPGYEQYF,TGTGCCAGCAGGGAGGATCCTGGGTACGAGCAGTACTTC
TRBV7-9,-,-,TRBJ2-3,CASSLNLGWTDSTDTQYF,TGTGCCAGCAGCTTAAACTTAGGTTGGACAGATAGCACAGATACGCAGTATTTT
TRBV6-8,-,-,TRBJ1-6,CASSHTRFLRSSYNSPLHF,TGTGCCAGCAGCCATACAAGATTCCTAAGGAGCTCCTATAATTCACCCCTCCACTTT
TRBV9,-,-,TRBJ2-7,CASSAGGSYEQYF,TGTGCCAGCAGCGCGGGGGGCAGCTACGAGCAGTACTTC
TRBV15,-,-,TRBJ2-7,CATSRDSGPGAYEQYF,TGTGCCACCAGCAGAGATTCGGGACCAGGGGCCTACGAGCAGTACTTC
TRBV3-1/TRBV3-2,-,TRBD2,TRBJ2-4,CATTSGQLAKNIQYF,TGTGCCACGACTAGCGGCCAGCTAGCCAAAAACATTCAGTACTTC
TRBV3-1/TRBV3-2,-,-,TRBJ2-7,CASSQVPGEQYF,TGTGCCAGCAGCCAAGTGCCGGGGGAGCAGTACTTC
TRBV4-1,-,TRBD1,TRBJ1-2,CASSQPWDRTNGYTF,TGCGCCAGCAGCCAGCCTTGGGACAGGACAAATGGCTACACCTTC
TRBV6-5,-,-,TRBJ1-4,CASSYSGGQEKLFF,TGTGCCAGCAGTTACTCTGGGGGCCAAGAAAAACTGTTTTTT
TRBV3-1/TRBV3-2,-,TRBD1,TRBJ1-2,CASSREPIGTGEMEDGYTF,TGTGCCAGCAGCCGGGAACCTATCGGGACAGGGGAGATGGAGGATGGCTACACCTTC
TRBV5-8,few,TRBD1,TRBJ1-5,CASSFSGTGGNQPQHF,TGTGCCAGCAGCTTTAGCGGGACAGGGGGCAATCAGCCCCAGCATTTT
TRBV7-8,-,TRBD1,TRBJ2-5,CASSYRGSKTQYF,TGTGCCAGCAGCTACAGGGGGTCTAAGACCCAGTACTTC
TRBV3-1/TRBV3-2,-,TRBD2,TRBJ2-7,CASSQVAGGEQYF,TGTGCCAGCAGCCAAGTGGCGGGGGGCGAGCAGTACTTC
TRBV7-2,-,-,TRBJ1-5,CASSLTGRGRNQPQHF,TGTGCCAGCAGCTTAACGGGCCGCGGGCGCAATCAGCCCCAGCATTTT
TRBV12-5,-,TRBD1,TRBJ1-6,CASGSPTGSGNSPLHF,TGTGCTAGTGGTTCGCCGACAGGGTCGGGTAATTCACCCCTCCACTTT
TRBV27,-,-,TRBJ2-7,CASMLGTGEQYF,TGTGCCAGCATGCTAGGTACGGGCGAGCAGTACTTC
TRBV29-1,-,-,TRBJ1-4,CSVSRGEKLFF,TGCAGCGTTAGCAGAGGGGAAAAACTGTTTTTT
TRBV5-6,-,TRBD1,TRBJ2-1,CASSFQGASEQFF,TGTGCCAGCAGCTTTCAGGGGGCGAGTGAGCAGTTCTTC
TRBV5-1,-,-,TRBJ1-2,CASSPNGREIYGYTF,TGCGCCAGCAGCCCCAATGGGCGGGAGATCTATGGCTACACCTTC